The clone carrying this T cell receptor (beta chain) has a handful of counts. As yet, its antigen is unknown. Expressed TCRB transcripts were sequenced after all isolated RNA was converted to cDNA. Data came from immunoSEQ multiplex PCR; TCRdb stores just in-frame clones and leaves some out. The sample records hundreds of thousands of clones, 11% to 15% being singletons. The data derive from a study of beta chain features in type 1 diabetes. The V gene's germline CDR1 is SGHTA and CDR2 FQGNSA. The junction had 13 bases not matched to a gene; V was cut back by 4 bases and J by 6 bases. The CDR3 totals 16 residues. Findings and caveats of the study: TCRB CDR3s were moderately but significantly shorter in Type 1 diabetes patients in all four CD4+ subsets.

The genes are TRBV7-2 and TRBJ2-7; 9 nucleotides agree with TRBD2. Sequencing used naive CD4+ T cells from blood. This receptor was taken from a man younger than 30 with type 1 diabetes. CDR3 residues: CASSSIGTSTLLEQYF. DNA of the CDR3: TGTGCCAGCAGCTCCATCGGGACTAGCACCCTTCTCGAGCAGTACTTC.